Following are 8 T cell receptor beta chains from one sample sequenced in a study of Ad26.COV2.S vaccination and SARS-CoV-2 variants. Measured with immunoSEQ multiplex PCR; TCRdb has only the in-frame clones, and not every one. The data hold about 280,000 clones, with about 89% observed a single time. Treatment reported: roughly 19 received Ad26.COV2.S at low or high dose, single or two shots; five or six received placebo; per-sample allocation not given. Sample collection was performed on day 63 after the first vaccine or placebo injection. The sequenced sample was peripheral blood, obtained in a trial of Ad26.COV2.S vaccine versus placebo. These receptors all come from a person between 18 and 65 years old who received the Ad26.COV2.S COVID-19 vaccine or a placebo.

DNA of the CDR3: TGCGCCAGCAGCCAAACCCGACAGGGACTATACGGCTACACCTTC. Its protein is CASSQTRQGLYGYTF. This chain uses TRBV4-3 with TRBJ1-2; the match to TRBD1 covers 7 bases. CDR3 length: 15 amino acids. CDR1 and CDR2 from the germline V gene are LGHNA and YSLEER. The V and J ends lost 2 bases and 8 bases, in that order; junction bases with no gene match: 11.

V is TRBV6-5 and J is TRBJ2-7; TRBD1 is a possible D gene (8 bases). CDR1 and CDR2 (germline): MNHEY, SVGAGI. V was cut by 1 base and J by 3 bases, with 16 bases left in between. The CDR3 is made up of 16 amino acids. The CDR3 DNA sequence: TGTGCCAGCAGTTACTGGCGGGGGACAGGAAACTACGAGCAGTACTTC. Translated, it gives CASSYWRGTGNYEQYF.

This clone was seen just once. This chain links TRBV5-1 with TRBJ1-3; a possible D gene is TRBD1 (6 bases). Between the trimmed V and J ends, which lost 0 bases and 3 bases, there was a span of 13 bases. Germline CDR1 SGHRS, CDR2 YFSETQ. This CDR3 contains 16 residues. As DNA, the CDR3 is TGCGCCAGCAGCTTGGCAGGGGTCCGATTTGGAAACACCATATATTTT. Encoded protein: CASSLAGVRFGNTIYF.

CDR3 residues: CASSHSQGSGETQYF. In DNA form, the CDR3 reads TGCGCCAGCAGCCATTCCCAGGGTTCGGGAGAGACCCAGTACTTC. The genes are TRBV4-1 and TRBJ2-5; TRBD1 might be the D (5 bases). Between the trimmed V and J ends, which lost 3 bases and 4 bases, there was a span of 15 bases. In germline, CDR1 is MGHRA, CDR2 YSYEKL. This CDR3 has 15 residues.

CDR3 in DNA: TGTGCCAGCAGCCCAACCTCCGGGACAGGGAGCCGAGAAAAACTGTTTTTT. Its translation is CASSPTSGTGSREKLFF. This chain links TRBV11-2 with TRBJ1-4; 9 nucleotides align to TRBD1. J was trimmed by 8 bases and V by 5 bases; bases with no gene match: 15. The CDR3 sequence is 17 residues long. Germline V lookup: CDR1 SGHAT, CDR2 FQNNGV.

The chain carries TRBV19 and TRBJ1-5, with D maybe TRBD1 (6 bases). The CDR3 covers 15 residues. V lost 6 bases, J lost 0 bases, and 12 bases lay in between. Germline values: CDR1 LNHDA, CDR2 SQIVND (reference sequence). CDR3 protein: CASSTTGISNQPQHF. CDR3 nucleotides: TGTGCCAGTAGCACCACAGGGATTAGCAATCAGCCCCAGCATTTT.

The chain carries TRBV18 and TRBJ1-4; maybe TRBD1 (5 bases). Per the germline V gene, CDR1 is KGHSH and CDR2 is LQKENI. V was trimmed by 2 bases and J by 0 bases, leaving 16 bases between them. The CDR3 consists of 18 residues. CDR3 in DNA: TGTGCCAGCTCACCATTATCGCCCTCGGGGGCAACTAATGAAAAACTGTTTTTT. Translated: CASSPLSPSGATNEKLFF. Based on the CDR3 plus reference TRBV18 and TRBJ1-4, the full variable domain is NAGVMQNPRHLVRRRGQEARLRCSPMKGHSHVYWYRQLPEEGLKFMVYLQKENIIDESGMPKERFSAEFPKEGPSILRIQQVVRGDSAAYFCASSPLSPSGATNEKLFFGSGTQLSVL.

The V call is TRBV2, the J call TRBJ1-3; D not resolved. The V and J ends lost 4 bases and 0 bases respectively, with 13 bases between them. This CDR3 has 16 residues. CDR1 is SNHLY and CDR2 is FYNNEI in the germline V gene. DNA of the CDR3: TGTGCCAGCAGTGTCCGGCTGGAAAGCTCTGGAAACACCATATATTTT. It encodes CASSVRLESSGNTIYF.